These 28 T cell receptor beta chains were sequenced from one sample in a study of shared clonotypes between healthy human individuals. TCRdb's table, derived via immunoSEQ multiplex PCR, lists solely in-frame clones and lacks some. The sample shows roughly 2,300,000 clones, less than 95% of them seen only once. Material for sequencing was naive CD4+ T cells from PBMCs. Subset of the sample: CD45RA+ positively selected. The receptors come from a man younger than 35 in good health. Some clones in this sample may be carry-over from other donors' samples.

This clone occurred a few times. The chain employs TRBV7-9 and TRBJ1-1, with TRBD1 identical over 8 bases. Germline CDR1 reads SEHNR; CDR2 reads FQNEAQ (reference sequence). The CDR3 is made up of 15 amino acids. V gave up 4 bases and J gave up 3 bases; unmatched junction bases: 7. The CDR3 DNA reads TGTGCCAGCAGCTCCCTAACAGGGGGTTACACTGAAGCTTTCTTT. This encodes CASSSLTGGYTEAFF.

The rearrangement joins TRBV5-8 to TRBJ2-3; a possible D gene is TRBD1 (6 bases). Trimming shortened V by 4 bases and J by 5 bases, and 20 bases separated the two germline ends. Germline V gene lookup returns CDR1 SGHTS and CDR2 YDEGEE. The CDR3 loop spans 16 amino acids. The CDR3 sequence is CASSRGQPLGGDTQYF. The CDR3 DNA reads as TGTGCCAGCAGCCGAGGACAGCCACTAGGAGGAGATACGCAGTATTTT. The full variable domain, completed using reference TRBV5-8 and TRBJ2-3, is EAGVTQSPTHLIKTRGQQATLRCSPISGHTSVYWYQQALGLGLQFLLWYDEGEERNRGNFPPRFSGRQFPNYSSELNVNALELEDSALYLCASSRGQPLGGDTQYFGPGTRLTVL.

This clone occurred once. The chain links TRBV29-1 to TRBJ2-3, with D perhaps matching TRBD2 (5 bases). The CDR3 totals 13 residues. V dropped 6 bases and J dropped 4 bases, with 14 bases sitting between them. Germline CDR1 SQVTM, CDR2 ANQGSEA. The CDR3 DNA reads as TGCAGCGTCGCCGCGGGCGGCGCAGATACGCAGTATTTT. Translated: CSVAAGGADTQYF.

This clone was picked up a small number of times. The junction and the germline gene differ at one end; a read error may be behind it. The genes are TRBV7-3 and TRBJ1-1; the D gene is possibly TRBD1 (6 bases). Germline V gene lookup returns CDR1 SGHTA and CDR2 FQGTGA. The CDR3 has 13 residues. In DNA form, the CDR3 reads TGTGCCAGCAGCCTAACAGGGATTTCTGAAGCTTTCTTT. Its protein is CASSLTGISEAFF. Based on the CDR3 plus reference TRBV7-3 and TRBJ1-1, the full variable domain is GAGVSQTPSNKVTEKGKYVELRCDPISGHTALYWYRQSLGQGPEFLIYFQGTGAADDSGLPNDRFFAVRPEGSVSTLKIQRTERGDSAVYLCASSLTGISEAFFGQGTRLTVV.

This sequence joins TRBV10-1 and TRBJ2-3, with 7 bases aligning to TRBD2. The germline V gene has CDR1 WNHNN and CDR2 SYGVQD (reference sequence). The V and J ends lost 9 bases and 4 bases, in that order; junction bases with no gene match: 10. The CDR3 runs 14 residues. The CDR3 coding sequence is TGCGCCAGTGGACCGGGCGGGAGTCCAGATACGCAGTATTTT. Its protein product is CASGPGGSPDTQYF.

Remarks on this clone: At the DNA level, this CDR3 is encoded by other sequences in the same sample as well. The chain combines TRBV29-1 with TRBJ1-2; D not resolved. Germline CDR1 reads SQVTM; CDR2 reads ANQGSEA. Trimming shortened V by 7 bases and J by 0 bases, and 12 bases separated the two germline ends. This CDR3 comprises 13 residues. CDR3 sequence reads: CSARTGSNYGYTF. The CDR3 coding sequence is TGCAGCGCCAGAACGGGGTCTAACTATGGCTACACCTTC.

CDR3: CASQKGRIDTEAFF. CDR3 coding DNA: TGTGCCAGTCAAAAAGGCCGAATTGACACTGAAGCTTTCTTT. The chain employs TRBV19 and TRBJ1-1; no reliable D call. This CDR3 contains 14 residues. Germline CDR1 LNHDA, CDR2 SQIVND (reference sequence). V was shortened by 8 bases and J by 3 bases, with 16 bases between the two germline ends.

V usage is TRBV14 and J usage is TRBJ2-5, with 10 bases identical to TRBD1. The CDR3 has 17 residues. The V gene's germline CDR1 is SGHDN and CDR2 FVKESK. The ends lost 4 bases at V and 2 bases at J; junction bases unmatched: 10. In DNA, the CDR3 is TGTGCCAGCAGCCTCCTCAGACTGGACAGGGGGCAAGAGACCCAGTACTTC. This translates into CASSLLRLDRGQETQYF.

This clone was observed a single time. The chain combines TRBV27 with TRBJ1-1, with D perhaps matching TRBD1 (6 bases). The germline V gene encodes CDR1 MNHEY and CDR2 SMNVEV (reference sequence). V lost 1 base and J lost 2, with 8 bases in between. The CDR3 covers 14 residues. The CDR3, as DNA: TGTGCCAGCAGTTTATACAGGGACAACACTGAAGCTTTCTTT. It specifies CASSLYRDNTEAFF.

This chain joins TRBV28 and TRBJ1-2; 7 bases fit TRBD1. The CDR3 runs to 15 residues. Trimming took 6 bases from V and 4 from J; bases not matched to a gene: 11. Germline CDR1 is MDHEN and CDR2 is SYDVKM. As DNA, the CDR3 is TGTGCCAGCAGACGCAAGGGGGCGCGAATCTATGGCTACACCTTC. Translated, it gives CASRRKGARIYGYTF.

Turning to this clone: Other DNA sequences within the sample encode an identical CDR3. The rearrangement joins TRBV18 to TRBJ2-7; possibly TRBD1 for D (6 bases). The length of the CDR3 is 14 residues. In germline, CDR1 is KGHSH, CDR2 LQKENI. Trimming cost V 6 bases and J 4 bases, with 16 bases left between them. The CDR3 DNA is TGTGCCAGCTCGCCCCCGGCAGGGGCATACGAGCAGTACTTC. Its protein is CASSPPAGAYEQYF.

In DNA form, the CDR3 reads TGCGCCAGCAGGGACAGGTCGGGCACTGAAGCTTTCTTT. It translates to CASRDRSGTEAFF. The gene calls are TRBV5-1 and TRBJ1-1; TRBD1 matches at 7 bases. The CDR3 totals 13 residues. From germline, CDR1 is SGHRS and CDR2 YFSETQ. The J segment lost 4 bases and the V segment lost 5 bases, leaving 5 bases of the junction unmatched.

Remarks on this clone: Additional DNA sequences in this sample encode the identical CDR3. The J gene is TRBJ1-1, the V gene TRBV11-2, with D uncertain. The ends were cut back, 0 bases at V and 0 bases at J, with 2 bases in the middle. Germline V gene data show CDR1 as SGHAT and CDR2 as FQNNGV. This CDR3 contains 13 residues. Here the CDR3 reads CASSLEMNTEAFF. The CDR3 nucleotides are TGTGCCAGCAGCTTAGAAATGAACACTGAAGCTTTCTTT. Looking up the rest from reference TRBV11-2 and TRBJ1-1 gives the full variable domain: EAGVAQSPRYKIIEKRQSVAFWCNPISGHATLYWYQQILGQGPKLLIQFQNNGVVDDSQLPKDRFSAERLKGVDSTLKIQPAKLEDSAVYLCASSLEMNTEAFFGQGTRLTVV.

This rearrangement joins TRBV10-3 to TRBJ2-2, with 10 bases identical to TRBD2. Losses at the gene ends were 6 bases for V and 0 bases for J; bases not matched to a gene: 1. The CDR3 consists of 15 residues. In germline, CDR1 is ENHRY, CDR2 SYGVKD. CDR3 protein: CAISGLAANTGELFF. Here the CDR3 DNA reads TGTGCCATCAGCGGACTAGCGGCGAACACCGGGGAGCTGTTTTTT.

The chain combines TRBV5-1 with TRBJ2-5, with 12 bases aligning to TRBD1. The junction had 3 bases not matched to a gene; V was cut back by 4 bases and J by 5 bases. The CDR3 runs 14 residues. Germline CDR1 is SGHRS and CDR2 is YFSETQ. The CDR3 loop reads CASSRDRGHETQYF. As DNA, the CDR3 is TGCGCCAGCAGCAGGGACAGGGGGCATGAGACCCAGTACTTC.

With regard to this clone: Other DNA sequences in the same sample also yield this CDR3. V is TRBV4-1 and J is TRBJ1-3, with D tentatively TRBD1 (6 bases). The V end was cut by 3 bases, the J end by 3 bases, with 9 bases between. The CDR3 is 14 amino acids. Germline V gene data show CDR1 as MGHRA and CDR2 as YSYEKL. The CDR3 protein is CASSQGAGGNTIYF. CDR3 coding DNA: TGCGCCAGCAGCCAGGGGGCAGGTGGAAACACCATATATTTT.

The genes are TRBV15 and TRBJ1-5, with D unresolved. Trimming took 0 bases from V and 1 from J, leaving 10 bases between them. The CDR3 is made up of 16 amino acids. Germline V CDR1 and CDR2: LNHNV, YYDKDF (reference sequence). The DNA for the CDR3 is TGTGCCACCAGCAGAGATGGAACAGTAAGCAATCAGCCCCAGCATTTT. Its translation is CATSRDGTVSNQPQHF.

CDR3 nucleotide sequence: TGTGCCAGCAGTTCGTGGGGGGGGGCAGGTCTATACAATGAGCAGTTCTTC. Translated, it gives CASSSWGGAGLYNEQFF. This sequence joins TRBV27 and TRBJ2-1; tentative D call: TRBD2 (7 bases). CDR1 is MNHEY, CDR2 SMNVEV, per germline (reference sequence). V dropped 4 bases and J dropped 4 bases, with 20 bases sitting between them. This CDR3 is built from 17 residues.

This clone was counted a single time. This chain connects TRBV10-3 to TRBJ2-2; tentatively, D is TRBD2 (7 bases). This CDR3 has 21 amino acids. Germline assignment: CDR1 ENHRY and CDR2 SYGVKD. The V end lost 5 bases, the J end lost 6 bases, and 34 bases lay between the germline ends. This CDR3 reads CAISTRGVNTFRTDKPGELFF. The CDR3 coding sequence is TGTGCCATCAGTACACGGGGGGTAAATACGTTTAGGACAGACAAACCCGGGGAGCTGTTTTTT.

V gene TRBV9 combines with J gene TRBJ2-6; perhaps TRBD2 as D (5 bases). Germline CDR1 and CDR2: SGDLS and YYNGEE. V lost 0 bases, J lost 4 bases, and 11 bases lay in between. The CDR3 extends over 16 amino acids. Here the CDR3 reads CASSVVWETGANVLTF. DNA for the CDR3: TGTGCCAGCAGCGTAGTATGGGAGACGGGGGCCAACGTCCTGACTTTC.

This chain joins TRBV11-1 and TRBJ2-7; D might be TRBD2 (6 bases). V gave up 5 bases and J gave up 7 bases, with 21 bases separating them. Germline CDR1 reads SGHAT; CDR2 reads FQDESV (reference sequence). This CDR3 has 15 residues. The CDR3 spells CASSPPGLPATEQYF. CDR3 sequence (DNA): TGTGCCAGCAGCCCTCCGGGACTCCCTGCCACTGAGCAGTACTTC.

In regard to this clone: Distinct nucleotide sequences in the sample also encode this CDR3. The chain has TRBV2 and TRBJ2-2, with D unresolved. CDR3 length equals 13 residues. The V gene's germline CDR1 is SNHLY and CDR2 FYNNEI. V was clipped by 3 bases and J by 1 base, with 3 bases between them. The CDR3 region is CASSEGNTGELFF. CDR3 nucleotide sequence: TGTGCCAGCAGTGAGGGGAACACCGGGGAGCTGTTTTTT.

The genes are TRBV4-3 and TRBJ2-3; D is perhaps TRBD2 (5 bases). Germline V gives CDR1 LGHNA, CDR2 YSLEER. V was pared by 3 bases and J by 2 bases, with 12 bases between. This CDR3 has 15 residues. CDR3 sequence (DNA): TGCGCCAGCAGCCAGCGACGGGGTAACACAGATACGCAGTATTTT. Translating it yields CASSQRRGNTDTQYF.

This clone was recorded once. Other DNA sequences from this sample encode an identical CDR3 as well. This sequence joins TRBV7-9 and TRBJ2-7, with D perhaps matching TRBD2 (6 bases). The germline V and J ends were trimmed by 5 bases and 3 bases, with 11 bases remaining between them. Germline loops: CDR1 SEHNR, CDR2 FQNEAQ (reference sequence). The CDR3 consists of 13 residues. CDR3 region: CASSPGTYYEQYF. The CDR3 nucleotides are TGTGCCAGCAGCCCAGGGACTTACTACGAGCAGTACTTC.

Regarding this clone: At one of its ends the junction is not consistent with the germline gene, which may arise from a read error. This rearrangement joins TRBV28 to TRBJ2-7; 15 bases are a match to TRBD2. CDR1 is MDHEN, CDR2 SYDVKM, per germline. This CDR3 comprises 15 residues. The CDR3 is CASSLNGLAGGPKGF. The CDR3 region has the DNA TGTGCCAGCAGTTTAAATGGACTAGCGGGAGGGCCGAAGGGCTTC.

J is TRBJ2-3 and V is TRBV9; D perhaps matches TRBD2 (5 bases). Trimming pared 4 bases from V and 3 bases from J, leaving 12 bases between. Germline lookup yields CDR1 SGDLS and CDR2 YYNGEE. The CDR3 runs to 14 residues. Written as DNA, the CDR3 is TGTGCCAGCAGCCCAACACCGGGAACAGATACGCAGTATTTT. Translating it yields CASSPTPGTDTQYF.

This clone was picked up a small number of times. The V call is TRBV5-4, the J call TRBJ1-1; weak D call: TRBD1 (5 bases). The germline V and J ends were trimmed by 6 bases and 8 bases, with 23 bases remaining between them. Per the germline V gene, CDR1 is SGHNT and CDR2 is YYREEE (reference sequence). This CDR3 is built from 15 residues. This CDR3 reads CASIATPRGEGEAFF. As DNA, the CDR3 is TGTGCCAGCATCGCCACCCCCCGGGGGGAAGGGGAAGCTTTCTTT.

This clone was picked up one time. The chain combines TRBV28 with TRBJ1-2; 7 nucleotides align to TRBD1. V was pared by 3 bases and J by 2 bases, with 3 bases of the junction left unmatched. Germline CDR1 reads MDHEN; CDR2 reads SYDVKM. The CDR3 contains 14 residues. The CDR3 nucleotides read TGTGCCAGCAGTTTCTCGGACAGGAACTATGGCTACACCTTC. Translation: CASSFSDRNYGYTF.